Listed below are T cell receptor beta chains from one sample, sequenced in a study of beta chain features in type 1 diabetes. This table comes from immunoSEQ multiplex PCR, and its TCRdb copy is limited to in-frame clones, with some not included. The table shows roughly 330,000 clones, with approximately 10% occurring only once. Specimen: naive CD4+ T cells from blood. The source is a young woman in good health. The CDR3 runs from the conserved cysteine through the conserved F or W. D genes are given only for firm matches. Clone size is not always given. Where it is, it says once, few, many or a class for expanded clones.

V gene	J gene	D gene	clone size	CDR3 DNA	CDR3 protein
TRBV6-5	TRBJ2-1	NA	few	TGTGCCAGCAGTTACCAAGTCGGGGTTAATGAGCAGTTCTTC	CASSYQVGVNEQFF
TRBV27	TRBJ2-1	NA	NA	TGTGCCAGCAGGGCCGTAGTGGGAGACCCCTTTGACAATGAGCAGTTCTTC	CASRAVVGDPFDNEQFF
TRBV7-9	TRBJ2-7	NA	few	TGTGCCAGCAGTCTTACAGGGAACTACGAGCAGTACTTC	CASSLTGNYEQYF
TRBV7-2	TRBJ2-3	TRBD2	few	TGTGCCAGCAGGGCTAGCGGGAGCACAGATACGCAGTATTTT	CASRASGSTDTQYF
TRBV28	TRBJ1-4	TRBD1	few	TGTGCCAGCAGTTCATGGACAGGTGAAAAACTGTTTTTT	CASSSWTGEKLFF
TRBV19	TRBJ2-5	NA	NA	TGTGCCAGTAGTATTACTTTGGTCTATCGGGGGGAGACCCAGTACTTC	CASSITLVYRGETQYF
TRBV11-2	TRBJ2-7	TRBD2	few	TGTGCCAGCAGCTTAGTTTCGGCTAGCGGGAGACCCTCCAGGTACTTC	CASSLVSASGRPSRYF
TRBV28	TRBJ2-2	TRBD2	few	TGTGCCAGCAGTTTGTACCTAGCGGGAGGGTACACCGGGGAGCTGTTTTTT	CASSLYLAGGYTGELFF
TRBV5-1	TRBJ2-7	NA	few	TGCGCCAGCAGCTGGGACTCCCCAGGCTCCGAGCAGTACTTC	CASSWDSPGSEQYF
TRBV28	TRBJ2-2	NA	few	TGTGCCAGCAGTTTCTCCCGGGACGGGGAGCTGTTTTTT	CASSFSRDGELFF
TRBV28	TRBJ2-7	NA	few	TGTGCCAGCAGTCTCACCAAGTTGGGCAGAGATTACGAGCAGTACTTC	CASSLTKLGRDYEQYF
TRBV10-3	TRBJ2-7	NA	few	TGTGCCATCAGTGACGTGGGAGCCAGCTCCTACGAGCAGTACTTC	CAISDVGASSYEQYF
TRBV5-1	TRBJ2-1	TRBD2	NA	TGCGCCAGCAGCTTGACTAGCGGGAGTTTGAACAATGAGCAGTTCTTC	CASSLTSGSLNNEQFF